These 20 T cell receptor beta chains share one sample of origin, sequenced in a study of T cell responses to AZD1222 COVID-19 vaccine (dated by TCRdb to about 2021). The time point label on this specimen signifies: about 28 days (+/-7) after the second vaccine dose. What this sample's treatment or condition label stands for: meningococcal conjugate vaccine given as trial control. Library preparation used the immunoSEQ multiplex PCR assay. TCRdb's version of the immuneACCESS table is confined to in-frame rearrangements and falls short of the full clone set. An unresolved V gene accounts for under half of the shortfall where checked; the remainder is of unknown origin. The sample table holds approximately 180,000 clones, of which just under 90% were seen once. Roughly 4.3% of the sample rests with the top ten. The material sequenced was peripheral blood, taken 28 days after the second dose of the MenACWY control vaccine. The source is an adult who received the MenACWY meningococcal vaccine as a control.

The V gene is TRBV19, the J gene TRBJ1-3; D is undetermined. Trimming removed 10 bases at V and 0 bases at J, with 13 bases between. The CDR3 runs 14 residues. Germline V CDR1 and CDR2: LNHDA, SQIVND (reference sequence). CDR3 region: CATGPSVSGNTIYF. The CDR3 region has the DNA TGTGCCACAGGACCGAGTGTCTCTGGAAACACCATATATTTT.

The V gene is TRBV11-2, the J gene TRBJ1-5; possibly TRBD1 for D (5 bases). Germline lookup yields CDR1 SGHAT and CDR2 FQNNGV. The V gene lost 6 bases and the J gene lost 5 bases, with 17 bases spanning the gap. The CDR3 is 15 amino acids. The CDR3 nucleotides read TGTGCCAGCAGTCCCGGGACCGGGGCCCATCAGCCCCAGCATTTT. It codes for CASSPGTGAHQPQHF. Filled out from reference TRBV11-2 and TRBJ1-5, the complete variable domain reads EAGVAQSPRYKIIEKRQSVAFWCNPISGHATLYWYQQILGQGPKLLIQFQNNGVVDDSQLPKDRFSAERLKGVDSTLKIQPAKLEDSAVYLCASSPGTGAHQPQHFGDGTRLSIL.

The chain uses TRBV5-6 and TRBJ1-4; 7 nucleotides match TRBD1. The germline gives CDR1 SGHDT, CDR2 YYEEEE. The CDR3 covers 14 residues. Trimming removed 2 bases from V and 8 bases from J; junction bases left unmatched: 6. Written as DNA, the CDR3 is TGTGCCAGCAGCTTAAGACAGGGAGAGGAAAAACTGTTTTTT. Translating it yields CASSLRQGEEKLFF.

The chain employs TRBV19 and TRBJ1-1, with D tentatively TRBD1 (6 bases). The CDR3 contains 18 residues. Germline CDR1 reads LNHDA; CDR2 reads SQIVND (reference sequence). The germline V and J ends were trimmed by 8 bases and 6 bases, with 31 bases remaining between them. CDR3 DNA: TGTGCCAGTGCCAGAGGACAGTCGGCGGGTCTTGGGGTTGCTGAAGCTTTCTTT. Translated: CASARGQSAGLGVAEAFF.

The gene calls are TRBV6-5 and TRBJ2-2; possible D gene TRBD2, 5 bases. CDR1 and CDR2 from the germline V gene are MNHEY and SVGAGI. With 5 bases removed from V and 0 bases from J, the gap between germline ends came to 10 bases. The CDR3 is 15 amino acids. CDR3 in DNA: TGTGCCAGCAGTATTAGCGAATCGAACACCGGGGAGCTGTTTTTT. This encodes CASSISESNTGELFF.

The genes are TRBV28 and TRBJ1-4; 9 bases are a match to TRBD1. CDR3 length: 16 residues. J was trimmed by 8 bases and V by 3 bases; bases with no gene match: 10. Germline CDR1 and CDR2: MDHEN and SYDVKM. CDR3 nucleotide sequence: TGTGCCAGCAGTTTCCTCACCCGGGACAGGGTGGAAAAACTGTTTTTT. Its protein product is CASSFLTRDRVEKLFF.

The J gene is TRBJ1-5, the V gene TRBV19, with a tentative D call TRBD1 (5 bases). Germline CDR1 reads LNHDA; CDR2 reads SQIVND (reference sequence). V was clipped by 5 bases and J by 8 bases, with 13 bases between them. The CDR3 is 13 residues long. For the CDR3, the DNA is TGTGCCAGTAGTGACCAGGGACTGGAGCCCCAGCATTTT. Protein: CASSDQGLEPQHF.

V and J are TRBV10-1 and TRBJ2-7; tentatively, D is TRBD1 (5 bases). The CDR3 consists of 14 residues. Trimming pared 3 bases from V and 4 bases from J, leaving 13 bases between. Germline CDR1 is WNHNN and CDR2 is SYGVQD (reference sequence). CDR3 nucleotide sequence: TGCGCCAGCAGTGATCCGGACAAAGATTACGAGCAGTACTTC. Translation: CASSDPDKDYEQYF.

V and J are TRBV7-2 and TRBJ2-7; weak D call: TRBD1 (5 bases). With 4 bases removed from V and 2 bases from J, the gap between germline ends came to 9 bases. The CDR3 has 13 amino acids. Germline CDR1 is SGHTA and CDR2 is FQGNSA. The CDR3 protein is CASSSDNPYEQYF. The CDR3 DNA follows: TGTGCCAGCAGCTCGGACAACCCCTACGAGCAGTACTTC.

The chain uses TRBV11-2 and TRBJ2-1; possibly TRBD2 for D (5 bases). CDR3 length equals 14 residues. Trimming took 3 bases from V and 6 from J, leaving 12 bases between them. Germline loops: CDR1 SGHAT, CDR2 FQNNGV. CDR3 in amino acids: CASSFRTGINEQFF. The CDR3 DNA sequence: TGTGCCAGCAGCTTTAGGACTGGAATCAATGAGCAGTTCTTC.

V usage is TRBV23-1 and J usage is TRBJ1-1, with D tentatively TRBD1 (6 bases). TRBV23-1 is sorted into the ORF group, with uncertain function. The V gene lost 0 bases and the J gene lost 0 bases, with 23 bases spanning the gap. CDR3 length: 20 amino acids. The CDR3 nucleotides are TGCGCCAGCAGTCAATCGATTCGCGACAGGACTGTACCGTTGAACACTGAAGCTTTCTTT. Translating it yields CASSQSIRDRTVPLNTEAFF.

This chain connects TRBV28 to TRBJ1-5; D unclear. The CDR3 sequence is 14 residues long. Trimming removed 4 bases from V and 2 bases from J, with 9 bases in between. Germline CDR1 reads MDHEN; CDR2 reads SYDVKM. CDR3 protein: CASSSETRNQPQHF. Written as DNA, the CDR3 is TGTGCCAGCAGTTCTGAGACACGCAATCAGCCCCAGCATTTT.

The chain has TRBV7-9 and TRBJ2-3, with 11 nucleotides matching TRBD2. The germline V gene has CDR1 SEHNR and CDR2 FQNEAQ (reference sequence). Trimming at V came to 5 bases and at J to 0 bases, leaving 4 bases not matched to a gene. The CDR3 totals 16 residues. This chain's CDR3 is CASSTGLADSTDTQYF. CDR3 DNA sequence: TGTGCCAGCAGCACGGGACTAGCGGACAGCACAGATACGCAGTATTTT. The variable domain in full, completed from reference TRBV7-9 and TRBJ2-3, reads DTGVSQNPRHKITKRGQNVTFRCDPISEHNRLYWYRQTLGQGPEFLTYFQNEAQLEKSRLLSDRFSAERPKGSFSTLEIQRTEQGDSAMYLCASSTGLADSTDTQYFGPGTRLTVL.

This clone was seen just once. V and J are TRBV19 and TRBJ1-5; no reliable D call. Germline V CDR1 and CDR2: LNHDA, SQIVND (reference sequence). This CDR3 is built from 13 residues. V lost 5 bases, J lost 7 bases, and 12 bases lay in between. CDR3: CASSEEGGQPQHF. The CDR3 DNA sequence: TGTGCCAGTAGTGAGGAGGGTGGCCAGCCCCAGCATTTT.

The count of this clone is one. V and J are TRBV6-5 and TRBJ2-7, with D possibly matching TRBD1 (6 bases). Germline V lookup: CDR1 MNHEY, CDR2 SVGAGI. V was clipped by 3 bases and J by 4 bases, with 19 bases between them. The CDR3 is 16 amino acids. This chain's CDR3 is CASSYQLSGAGYEQYF. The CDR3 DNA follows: TGTGCCAGCAGTTATCAGCTCTCAGGGGCGGGTTACGAGCAGTACTTC.

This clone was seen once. For the CDR3, the DNA is TGTGCCAGCAGCCCTCCGGGGACAGGGAACATTCAGTACTTC. Translation gives CASSPPGTGNIQYF. The chain uses TRBV3-1 (or the pseudogene TRBV3-2) and TRBJ2-4, with TRBD1 matching over 9 bases. Germline CDR1 is LGHDT and CDR2 is YNNKEL (reference sequence). With 4 bases clipped from V and 7 bases from J, the junction kept 5 bases outside the gene matches. This CDR3 region has 14 residues.

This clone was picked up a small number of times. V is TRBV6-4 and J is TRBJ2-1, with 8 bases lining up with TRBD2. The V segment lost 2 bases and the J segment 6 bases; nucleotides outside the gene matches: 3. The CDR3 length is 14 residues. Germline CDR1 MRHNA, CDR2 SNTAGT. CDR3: CASSDEAGANEQFF. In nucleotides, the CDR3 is TGTGCCAGCAGTGACGAAGCGGGAGCCAATGAGCAGTTCTTC.

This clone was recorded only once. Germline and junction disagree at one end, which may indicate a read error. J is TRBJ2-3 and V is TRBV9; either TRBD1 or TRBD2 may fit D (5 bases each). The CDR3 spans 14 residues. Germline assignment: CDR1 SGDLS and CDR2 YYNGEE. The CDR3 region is CASSVSAVTGTQYF. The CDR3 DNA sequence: TGTGCCAGCAGCGTATCAGCGGTCACAGGTACGCAGTATTTT.

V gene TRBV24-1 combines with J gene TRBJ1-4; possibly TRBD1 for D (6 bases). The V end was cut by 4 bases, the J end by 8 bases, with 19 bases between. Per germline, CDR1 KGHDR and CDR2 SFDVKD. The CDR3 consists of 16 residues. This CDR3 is CATSDPSQTGGEKLFF. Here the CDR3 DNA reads TGTGCCACCAGTGACCCCTCCCAGACAGGCGGCGAAAAACTGTTTTTT.

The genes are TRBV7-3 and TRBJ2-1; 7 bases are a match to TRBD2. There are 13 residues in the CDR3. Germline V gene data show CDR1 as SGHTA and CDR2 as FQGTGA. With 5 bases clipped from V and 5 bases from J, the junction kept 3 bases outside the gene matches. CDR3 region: CASSTSVDNEQFF. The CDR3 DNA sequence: TGTGCCAGCAGCACTAGCGTTGACAATGAGCAGTTCTTC. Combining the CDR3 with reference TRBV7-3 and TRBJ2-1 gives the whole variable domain GAGVSQTPSNKVTEKGKYVELRCDPISGHTALYWYRQSLGQGPEFLIYFQGTGAADDSGLPNDRFFAVRPEGSVSTLKIQRTERGDSAVYLCASSTSVDNEQFFGPGTRLTVL.